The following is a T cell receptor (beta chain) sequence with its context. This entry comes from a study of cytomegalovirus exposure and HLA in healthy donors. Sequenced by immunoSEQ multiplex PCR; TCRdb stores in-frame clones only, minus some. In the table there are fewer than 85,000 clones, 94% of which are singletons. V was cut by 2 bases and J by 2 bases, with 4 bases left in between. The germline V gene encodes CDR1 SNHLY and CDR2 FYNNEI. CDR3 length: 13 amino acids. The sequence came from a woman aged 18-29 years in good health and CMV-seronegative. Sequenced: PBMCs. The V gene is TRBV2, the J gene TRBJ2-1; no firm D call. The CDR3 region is CASSENTYNEQFF. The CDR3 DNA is TGTGCCAGCAGTGAAAACACCTACAATGAGCAGTTCTTC.